This T cell receptor beta chain was identified during a study of blood T cell repertoires in COVID-19. Profiled with immunoSEQ multiplex PCR; TCRdb holds only in-frame clones, not every one. In the table there are 450,000 or so clones, approximately 90% of which are singletons. While infection was still active, Seattle patients were enrolled and then followed longitudinally. In this sample, this clone turned up once. This CDR3 has 14 amino acids. Germline CDR1 MGHDK, CDR2 SYGVNS. The ends were cut back, 6 bases at V and 0 bases at J, with 9 bases in the middle. Sequencing used peripheral blood. V gene TRBV25-1 combines with J gene TRBJ1-3; D unresolved. The receptor comes from a woman aged 40 to 50 with COVID-19, enrolled during active disease. CDR3: CASSRIDSGNTIYF. The CDR3 coding sequence is TGTGCCAGCAGCCGAATAGACTCTGGAAACACCATATATTTT.